This T cell receptor (beta chain) emerged from a study of T cells after posttransplantation cyclophosphamide. This clone was seen repeatedly, ten times or more. The assay was immunoSEQ multiplex PCR, and TCRdb's table has in-frame clones only and misses some. The specimen gives roughly 41,000 clones without singletons; the ten biggest hold approximately 5.9%. The CDR3 consists of 14 residues. Germline CDR1 LNHDA, CDR2 SQIVND (reference sequence). V lost 1 base and J lost 2; bases outside the gene matches: 2. The origin of this receptor is a man aged 30 to 45 in good health and a related stem cell transplant donor. The chain uses TRBV19 and TRBJ2-7, with 7 positions matching TRBD1. Input material: PBMCs. CDR3 DNA sequence: TGTGCCAGTAGTATAGGGGGGACAGCCTACGAGCAGTACTTC. It translates to CASSIGGTAYEQYF. Variable domain in full (rest from reference TRBV19 and TRBJ2-7): DGGITQSPKYLFRKEGQNVTLSCEQNLNHDAMYWYRQDPGQGLRLIYYSQIVNDFQKGDIAEGYSVSREKKESFPLTVTSAQKNPTAFYLCASSIGGTAYEQYFGPGTRLTVT.